A single T cell receptor beta chain is shown here with its context. With random hexamers, about 0.5 to 1 ug RNA was reverse transcribed. TCRdb analysed the immunoSEQ multiplex PCR reads with MiXCR anew, one entry per CDR3 protein. The data hold about 120,000 distinct CDR3 sequences, with around 94% observed a single time. This record belongs to a study of CD8 T cells in Susac syndrome. CDR3 length: 14 amino acids. Trimming took 0 bases from V and 6 from J, leaving 9 bases between them. In germline, CDR1 is SGHTA, CDR2 FQGNSA. The specimen was CD4+ T cells from PBMCs. The chain employs TRBV7-2 and TRBJ1-5; D is possibly TRBD1 (6 bases). This clonotype was obtained from a human donor with multiple sclerosis. The CDR3 sequence: CASSLAEGVQPQHF. The CDR3 bases are TGTGCCAGCAGCTTAGCCGAGGGGGTTCAGCCCCAGCATTTT.